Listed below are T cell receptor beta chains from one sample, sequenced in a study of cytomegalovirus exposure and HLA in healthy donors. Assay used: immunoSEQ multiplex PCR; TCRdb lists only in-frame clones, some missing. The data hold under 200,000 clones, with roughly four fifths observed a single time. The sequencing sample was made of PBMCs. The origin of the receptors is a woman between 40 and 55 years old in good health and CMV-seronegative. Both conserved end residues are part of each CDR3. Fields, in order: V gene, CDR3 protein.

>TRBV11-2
CASTLTSGLETQYF
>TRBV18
CASSPGLMRLYNEQFF
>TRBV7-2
CASRPRQGPYEQYF
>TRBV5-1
CASSMDSQRTEAFF
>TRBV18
CASSPGTGDIYGYTF
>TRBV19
CASSLGRTGAEAFF
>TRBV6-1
CASSEQGEKLFF
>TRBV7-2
CASSMRDPVTEAFF
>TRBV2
CASSEYLAEETQYF
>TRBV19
CASSSIGYGAGAFF
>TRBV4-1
CASSQEGTGGAFVGYTF
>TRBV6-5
CASSRGTAYTGELFF
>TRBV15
CATSRGAHNNEQFF
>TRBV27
CASSYWGSPLHF
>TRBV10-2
CASSESISSGAGNEQFF
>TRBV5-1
CASSLARQGPLGAFF
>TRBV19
CAGRGTGLNQPQHF
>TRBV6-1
CASSSRYTEAFF
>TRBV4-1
CASSQPKGGGGASGEKLFF
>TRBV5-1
CASRRGQGAAYEQYF
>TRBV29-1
CSAFLRQGRNIQYF
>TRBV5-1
CASSLEPLEDYGYTF
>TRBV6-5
CASSEAQRGYEQYF
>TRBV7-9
CATLSLLAGEVDTQYF
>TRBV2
CASSETRVGSPLHF
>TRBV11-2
CASSSVRGTGELFF
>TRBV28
CASSFIPAGETVTQYF
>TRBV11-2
CASSPVRGRDLPAF
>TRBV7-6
CASSLEGGAGKLFF
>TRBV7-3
CASSLLAGGYNEQFF
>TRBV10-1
CASSGGVTEAFF
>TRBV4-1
CASSQGDRETGELFF
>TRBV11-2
CASSEGTSGGGRAYNEQFF
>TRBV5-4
CASSLVGGGKNTQYF
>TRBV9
CASSVTGTGSDTQYF
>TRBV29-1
CSVSQGNYGYTF
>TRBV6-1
CASSENRGNGYTF
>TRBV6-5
CASSYGDRGDTEAFF
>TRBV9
CASSADPGQGLSEQYF
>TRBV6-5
CASSLRGLGYTF
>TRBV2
CASSHLAGGRYNEQFF
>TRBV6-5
CASSSRTGSFYEQYF
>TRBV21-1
CASSEPPQHF
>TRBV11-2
CASSRDRRQPQHF
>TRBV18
CASSPSWTGGYEQYF
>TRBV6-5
CASCSGGSSYNEQFF
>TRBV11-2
CASSLERDSLSYEQYF
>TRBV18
CASSVPGVYYTDTQYF
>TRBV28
CASLFGGGRAFF
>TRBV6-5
CASSYSGHATEAFF
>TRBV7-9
CASSLVGTPNTEAFF